A single sample gave rise to the 16 T cell receptor beta chains below, sequenced in a study of sequential checkpoint blockade in melanoma. Generated by immunoSEQ multiplex PCR, the TCRdb table keeps only in-frame clones and is missing some. Among 25,000 to 30,000 clones listed, under 85% were seen once. The treatment was: randomized to nivolumab then ipilimumab (arm A) or the reverse (arm B). The source was CD8+ T cells sorted from blood (inferred from file names), collected from a patient given nivolumab and ipilimumab in sequence. These receptors all stem from a human donor with melanoma.

Of note for this clone: A read error may produce the germline difference seen at one junction end. This chain joins TRBV15 and TRBJ1-4; 12 nucleotides agree with TRBD1. The CDR3 length is 14 residues. The germline V gene has CDR1 LNHNV and CDR2 YYDKDF (reference sequence). CDR3 protein: CATSKGTGGEKLLF. CDR3 nucleotides: TGTGCCACCAGCAAAGGGACAGGGGGCGAAAAACTGCTTTTT.

The chain links TRBV29-1 to TRBJ2-2; D not certain. V lost 4 bases, J lost 6 bases, and 6 bases lay in between. From germline, CDR1 is SQVTM and CDR2 ANQGSEA. The CDR3 length is 11 residues. The CDR3 DNA reads TGCAGCGTTGCAGGTGCCGGGGAGCTGTTTTTT. This encodes CSVAGAGELFF.

This clone showed up just a few times. This chain connects TRBV7-6 to TRBJ2-1; 7 bases are a match to TRBD2. This CDR3 has 13 residues. V shed 4 bases and J 6 bases; nucleotides not matched to a gene: 3. Germline V gene data show CDR1 as SGHVS and CDR2 as FNYEAQ. In DNA, the CDR3 is TGTGCCAGCAGCTCCTCGGGGGGCAATGAGCAGTTCTTC. Translated: CASSSSGGNEQFF.

This clone was seen only once. The chain has TRBV5-1 and TRBJ2-1, with 9 bases aligning to TRBD1. V dropped 2 bases and J dropped 6; count of bases not matched to a gene: 6. This CDR3 region has 15 residues. The germline V gene encodes CDR1 SGHRS and CDR2 YFSETQ. The DNA of the CDR3 is TGCGCCAGCAGCTTTACAGGGGGCGCGGGCAATGAGCAGTTCTTC. Protein sequence: CASSFTGGAGNEQFF.

The rearrangement links TRBV7-2 to TRBJ2-1; 12 nucleotides line up with TRBD2. CDR3 length: 18 residues. Germline trimming cut 5 bases from V and 2 bases from J; bases unmatched to any gene: 10. From germline, CDR1 is SGHTA and CDR2 FQGNSA. CDR3 protein: CASSLRPWTSGTYNEQFF. In nucleotides, the CDR3 is TGTGCCAGCAGCCTCAGACCCTGGACTAGCGGGACCTACAATGAGCAGTTCTTC.

CDR3: CASSYQGGVNEQFF. The CDR3 nucleotides read TGTGCCAGCAGTTATCAGGGGGGTGTTAATGAGCAGTTCTTC. The rearrangement links TRBV27 to TRBJ2-1, with D possibly being TRBD1 (7 bases). Germline V CDR1 and CDR2: MNHEY, SMNVEV (reference sequence). Trimming took off 4 bases at V and 7 bases at J, with 14 bases between the two ends. The CDR3 has 14 amino acids.

This clone was seen more than once but under ten times. The chain has TRBV28 and TRBJ1-4, with TRBD1 identical over 8 bases. With 7 bases clipped from V and 5 bases from J, the junction kept 9 bases outside the gene matches. The CDR3 extends over 15 amino acids. Looked up from germline, CDR1 is MDHEN and CDR2 is SYDVKM. CDR3 amino acids: CASTPRGRENEKLFF. CDR3 coding DNA: TGTGCCAGCACCCCCAGGGGGCGAGAAAATGAAAAACTGTTTTTT.

The chain combines TRBV19 with TRBJ2-1, with D perhaps TRBD2 (6 bases). V dropped 3 bases and J dropped 2 bases, with 11 bases sitting between them. The CDR3 loop spans 15 amino acids. Germline V CDR1 and CDR2: LNHDA, SQIVND (reference sequence). This CDR3 reads CASSIGGTPYNEQFF. CDR3 sequence (DNA): TGTGCCAGTAGTATCGGCGGGACCCCCTACAATGAGCAGTTCTTC.

The V and J genes are TRBV5-1 and TRBJ1-5; 7 bases line up with TRBD1. The V segment lost 7 bases and the J segment 2 bases; nucleotides outside the gene matches: 9. The CDR3 has 15 amino acids. In germline, CDR1 is SGHRS, CDR2 YFSETQ. CDR3 DNA sequence: TGCGCCAGCTCTCCGGGAACAGGGGGCAATCAGCCCCAGCATTTT. Amino acid sequence: CASSPGTGGNQPQHF.

The rearrangement uses TRBV5-8 and TRBJ1-4; D is undetermined. Trimming removed 0 bases from V and 8 bases from J, with 11 bases in between. From germline, CDR1 is SGHTS and CDR2 YDEGEE. CDR3 length: 14 amino acids. CDR3 in amino acids: CASSLDGSGEKLFF. The CDR3 DNA reads TGTGCCAGCAGCTTGGACGGATCGGGAGAAAAACTGTTTTTT.

V and J are TRBV7-2 and TRBJ1-6, with D perhaps matching TRBD1 (5 bases). Germline CDR1 reads SGHTA; CDR2 reads FQGNSA. Trimming cost V 5 bases and J 10 bases, with 15 bases left between them. The CDR3 loop spans 14 amino acids. The CDR3 loop reads CASSMSIGGSPLHF. The CDR3 DNA follows: TGTGCCAGCAGCATGAGCATTGGGGGGTCACCCCTCCACTTT.

The rearrangement uses TRBV27 and TRBJ2-4; a weak D match, TRBD1 (6 bases). V was clipped by 4 bases and J by 1 base, with 11 bases between them. The CDR3 runs to 15 residues. Germline CDR1 reads MNHEY; CDR2 reads SMNVEV (reference sequence). The CDR3 is CASSSKDRAKNIQYF. In DNA form, the CDR3 reads TGTGCCAGCAGTTCGAAAGACAGGGCCAAAAACATTCAGTACTTC.

This clone was seen once. The chain joins TRBV25-1 to TRBJ1-5, with TRBD1 identical over 10 bases. This CDR3 has 15 amino acids. J was trimmed by 5 bases and V by 7 bases; bases with no gene match: 8. CDR1 MGHDK and CDR2 SYGVNS come from the germline V gene. CDR3 residues: CASTPGQGGDQPQHF. The DNA of the CDR3 is TGTGCCAGCACCCCTGGACAGGGGGGCGATCAGCCCCAGCATTTT.

The V call is TRBV4-3, the J call TRBJ2-3; 9 nucleotides align to TRBD2. This CDR3 contains 18 residues. The germline V gene encodes CDR1 LGHNA and CDR2 YSLEER. With 2 bases clipped from V and 3 bases from J, the junction kept 12 bases outside the gene matches. The CDR3 protein is CASSQRSGSARGTDTQYF. In DNA, the CDR3 is TGCGCCAGCAGCCAACGTAGCGGGAGCGCCAGGGGGACAGATACGCAGTATTTT.

The chain has TRBV2 and TRBJ2-1; TRBD1 agrees at 7 bases. Germline V gene data show CDR1 as SNHLY and CDR2 as FYNNEI. V lost 6 bases and J lost 8; bases outside the gene matches: 4. The length of the CDR3 is 12 residues. The CDR3 bases are TGTGCCAGCAGCCGACAGGGACATGAGCAGTTCTTC. The encoded protein is CASSRQGHEQFF. Full variable domain (outside the CDR3, taken from reference TRBV2 and TRBJ2-1): EPEVTQTPSHQVTQMGQEVILRCVPISNHLYFYWYRQILGQKVEFLVSFYNNEISEKSEIFDDQFSVERPDGSNFTLKIRSTKLEDSAMYFCASSRQGHEQFFGPGTRLTVL.

This chain uses TRBV7-8 with TRBJ1-3; 8 positions agree with TRBD1. Germline-derived CDR1 and CDR2 are SGHVS and FQNEAQ. V gave up 5 bases and J gave up 1 base; unmatched junction bases: 10. CDR3 size: 17 residues. The CDR3, as DNA: TGTGCCAGCAGCATGCAGAGGCAGGGGGCTTCTGGAAACACCATATATTTT. This gives the protein CASSMQRQGASGNTIYF.